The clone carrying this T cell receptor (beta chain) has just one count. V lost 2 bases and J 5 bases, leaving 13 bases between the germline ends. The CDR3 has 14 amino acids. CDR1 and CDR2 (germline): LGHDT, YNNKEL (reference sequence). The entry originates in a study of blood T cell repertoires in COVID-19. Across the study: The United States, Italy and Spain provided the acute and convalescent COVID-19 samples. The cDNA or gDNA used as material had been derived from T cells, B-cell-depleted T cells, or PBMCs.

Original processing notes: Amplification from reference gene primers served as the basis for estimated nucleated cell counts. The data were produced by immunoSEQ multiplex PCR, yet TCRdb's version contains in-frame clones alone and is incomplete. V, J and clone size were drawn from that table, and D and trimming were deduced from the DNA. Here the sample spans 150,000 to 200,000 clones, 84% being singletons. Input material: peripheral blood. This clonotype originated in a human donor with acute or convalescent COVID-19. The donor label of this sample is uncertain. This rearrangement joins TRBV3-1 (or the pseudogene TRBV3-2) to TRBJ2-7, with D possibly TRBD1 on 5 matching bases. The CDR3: CASSQRTPPDEQYF. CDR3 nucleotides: TGTGCCAGCAGCCAAAGGACACCGCCCGACGAGCAGTACTTC.